This T cell receptor (beta chain) was identified during a study of T-cell memory formation after mild COVID-19 (dated by TCRdb to the early 2020s). For the study in its entirety: Most TCR sequence clusters were specific to one of the two donors. T-cell clones expanding and contracting after mild COVID-19 in two donors were tracked by longitudinal TCRalpha and TCRbeta repertoire sequencing. The cohort comprised two young, previously healthy adult volunteers, one female and one male. The full study reports these points: Some responding clones were found in pre-infection memory, which suggests that pre-existing cross-reactive memory T cells took part in the SARS-CoV-2 response. From day 15 to 85, contracting clones showed balanced CD4/CD8 phenotypes, whereas a second wave of clones that expanded from day 15 to 37 leaned towards CD4+. Whether the second-wave clones peaking on day 37 were SARS-CoV-2 specific was not confirmed. Contracting CD4+ clones were located mainly in the CM and EM memory subsets, whereas CD8+ clones were found to be enriched in EMRA. The study included only a couple of mild cases, and larger cohorts that include severe cases with pre-infection samples were judged to be necessary.

This clonotype was counted a few times. No antigen is known for it. Base qualities are not recorded, but no much larger clone differs from it by a single base. Ficoll-Paque density gradient centrifugation was used to isolate PBMCs. These reads were obtained on an Illumina NovaSeq 6000. Using 5'RACE with constant-segment primers, TCRalpha and TCRbeta cDNA libraries were constructed, with sample barcodes and unique molecular identifiers added in the process. Trizol reagent was used to extract RNA from every sample. Libraries were amplified in two PCR steps, with a second sample barcode and Illumina TruSeq adapters added in the second step. Sequencing of libraries was performed on an Illumina NovaSeq with 2 x 150 bp paired-end reads. The authors' pipeline ran thus. The reads were demultiplexed and collapsed into UMI-guided consensus sequences using migec v1.2.7. Using mixcr v2.1.11, UMI consensuses were aligned to TRA and TRB V and J templates and then assembled into clonotypes. Clonotypes were classified as expanded or contracted when called significant by both edgeR and NoisET, with noise models trained on biological replicates. edgeR calls used a false discovery rate-adjusted p below 0.01 and a log2 fold-change threshold of 1. As an exploratory analysis of dynamics, PCA with hierarchical clustering was applied to max-normalized trajectories of the 1000 most abundant clonotypes. The CD4 or CD8 phenotype of responding clones was assigned using the separately sequenced CD4+ and CD8+ repertoires. TCRdb reran the public reads through fastp at Q25 and MiXCR, keeping productive beta chains. Every distinct CDR3 protein forms one entry, paired with its most common genes and DNA. It is TCRdb's table, rather than the study itself, that gives the V and J calls and clone size. Across this sample there are a few hundred thousand distinct CDR3 sequences, with 14% seen only once. The ten largest clones add up to about 21% of the sample.

In the germline V gene, CDR1 corresponds to SGDLS and CDR2 to YYNGEE. Relative to germline, V is 2 bases shorter and J is 9 bases shorter, with 15 bases between their ends. The CDR3 has 14 amino acids, counting the end cysteine and phenylalanine. CDR3 DNA only is kept here, 42 bases in frame from base 1. This sequence originates from a man younger than 35 who had mild COVID-19 (a few samples of this study predate the infection). The sample titles of this study are shuffled in the database, so cell type and time point are left out; the donor was told from shared clones. Recombination linked TRBV9 to TRBJ2-1, with a weak D call of TRBD2 (6 bases match). Sequencing used PBMCs or a T cell subset sorted from them (not recorded which). The nucleotide sequence reads as follows: TGTGCCAGCAGCGTCAGTAGCGGTCTTAGTGAGCAGTTCTTC. It translates to CASSVSSGLSEQFF. With the portions outside the CDR3 filled from the reference TRBV9 and TRBJ2-1 genes, the complete variable region becomes DSGVTQTPKHLITATGQRVTLRCSPRSGDLSVYWYQQSLDQGLQFLIQYYNGEERAKGNILERFSAQQFPDLHSELNLSSLELGDSALYFCASSVSSGLSEQFFGPGTRLTVL.